This TCR beta chain was obtained from a study of cytomegalovirus exposure and HLA in healthy donors. General study findings and limits: In vitro confirmation showed three CMV-associated chains to be CMV antigen specific.

The donors (healthy individuals) were bone marrow donors. It was with 60 Vbeta and 13 Jbeta primers that the PCR ran. In the source study's methods: Counted up in a later analysis, unique TCR beta chains came to about 80 million, with around 11 million shared. Produced via immunoSEQ multiplex PCR; TCRdb's table is partial and in-frame only. The V and J calls and clone size are taken from that table; D and trimming were inferred from the DNA. The data show approximately 140,000 clones, over 60% seen once. This clone was recorded a few times. Its matching antigen is unknown. Trimming stripped 1 base from V and 0 bases from J, with 9 bases between. The CDR3 loop spans 15 amino acids. CDR1 SGHNT and CDR2 YENEEA come from the germline V gene.

This sequence originates from a male donor in good health and CMV-seropositive. The rearrangement uses TRBV11-3 and TRBJ1-2; unclear D gene. The sample taken for sequencing was PBMCs. CDR3 in DNA: TGTGCCAGCAGCTTAGTCAGAGGCCCTAACTATGGCTACACCTTC. This encodes CASSLVRGPNYGYTF. The full variable domain, completed using reference TRBV11-3 and TRBJ1-2, is EAGVVQSPRYKIIEKKQPVAFWCNPISGHNTLYWYLQNLGQGPELLIRYENEEAVDDSQLPKDRFSAERLKGVDSTLKIQPAELGDSAVYLCASSLVRGPNYGYTFGSGTRLTVV.